The T cell receptor (beta chain) under discussion was sequenced for a study of vaccination and CD4 T cells after COVID-19. Turning to the study itself: Participants got two doses of BNT162b2 or mRNA-1273 vaccine. Sampling that followed vaccination took place a median 72 days after dose two, within a range of 14 to 241. Control wells got either CEFX epitopes, HIV-1 Nef peptides, or no peptide at all.

For this clonotype: Its antigen is not known.

Treatment here: approximately 11-day PBMC culture with coronavirus spike peptide pools or control peptides (ViraFEST assay). The J segment lost 8 bases and the V segment lost 3 bases, leaving 8 bases of the junction unmatched. Germline V gives CDR1 MDHEN, CDR2 SYDVKM. The CDR3 loop spans 14 amino acids. The Oncomine TCR Beta short-read assay was applied to DNA of cultured CD4+ T cells. TCRdb processed the PCR reads anew with MiXCR; each CDR3 protein has one entry. The sample consists of about 15,000 distinct CDR3 sequences, 35% to 50% of them appearing once. Source material: CD4+ T cells from blood, cultured in vitro. V and J are TRBV28 and TRBJ1-2, with 8 bases aligning to TRBD1. The receptor's source is a human donor who had recovered from COVID-19. In nucleotides, the CDR3 is TGTGCCAGCAGTTTCCTCCCAGGGGGCGCGGGCTACACCTTC. Amino acid sequence: CASSFLPGGAGYTF.